One and the same sample provided the 30 T cell receptor beta chains below, sequenced in a study of T cell responses to AZD1222 COVID-19 vaccine. Clones were read by immunoSEQ multiplex PCR, and TCRdb kept only the in-frame ones, dropping some. The data contain tens of thousands of clones, approximately 86% of them singletons. The sequencing used peripheral blood, collected 28 days after the second AZD1222 dose. The source is an adult who received the AZD1222 COVID-19 vaccine.

The V and J genes are TRBV10-3 and TRBJ1-2; unclear D gene. CDR3 length: 15 residues. Germline lookup yields CDR1 ENHRY and CDR2 SYGVKD. Trimming stripped 4 bases from V and 4 bases from J, with 16 bases between. DNA for the CDR3: TGTGCCATCAGTGCGGACCCGAGGGAGGCCTATGGCTACACCTTC. Translation gives CAISADPREAYGYTF.

This chain links TRBV19 with TRBJ2-1; 7 bases line up with TRBD1. This CDR3 spans 15 amino acids. In germline, CDR1 is LNHDA, CDR2 SQIVND (reference sequence). The V segment lost 7 bases and the J segment 5 bases; nucleotides outside the gene matches: 11. In DNA form, the CDR3 reads TGTGCCAGTAAGGGCGAGAGACAGGGAAACAATGAGCAGTTCTTC. Protein sequence: CASKGERQGNNEQFF.

Only a few counts were recorded for this clone. The chain recombines TRBV29-1 with TRBJ2-2; possible D gene TRBD1, 5 bases. This CDR3 is 13 amino acids long. Germline V lookup: CDR1 SQVTM, CDR2 ANQGSEA. The V gene lost 4 bases and the J gene lost 3 bases, with 9 bases spanning the gap. DNA of the CDR3: TGCAGCGTTGGTTGGGGCGACACCGGGGAGCTGTTTTTT. Translated: CSVGWGDTGELFF.

The chain joins TRBV5-1 to TRBJ2-3, with TRBD2 as a possible D gene (6 bases). The CDR3 runs to 16 residues. Trimming left V 4 bases short and J 3 bases short, with 18 bases between. CDR1 is SGHRS and CDR2 is YFSETQ in the germline V gene. CDR3 in amino acids: CASSTETSWGTDTQYF. CDR3 nucleotides: TGCGCCAGCAGCACTGAGACTAGTTGGGGGACAGATACGCAGTATTTT.

The chain employs TRBV2 and TRBJ2-7; 8 bases line up with TRBD1. The CDR3 has 16 amino acids. Trimming at V came to 3 bases and at J to 1 base, leaving 8 bases not matched to a gene. Germline-derived CDR1 and CDR2 are SNHLY and FYNNEI. In DNA form, the CDR3 reads TGTGCCAGCAGTGACCCGGGACAGGACTCTTCCTACGAGCAGTACTTC. Translated: CASSDPGQDSSYEQYF.

This sequence joins TRBV14 and TRBJ2-3; D is ambiguous. From germline, CDR1 is SGHDN and CDR2 FVKESK. The CDR3 length is 14 residues. V dropped 2 bases and J dropped 5 bases, with 11 bases sitting between them. The CDR3 DNA reads TGTGCCAGCAGCCAACCTCCCCCGGTAGATACGCAGTATTTT. It encodes CASSQPPPVDTQYF.

This clone came up a few times. V gene TRBV23-1 combines with J gene TRBJ2-7; possibly TRBD1 or TRBD2 for D (5 bases each). TRBV23-1 carries the ORF label, with uncertain function. V was shortened by 4 bases and J by 2 bases, with 18 bases between the two germline ends. CDR3 length equals 16 residues. The CDR3 reads CASSPLTGRTPYEQYF. CDR3 DNA sequence: TGCGCCAGCAGTCCCCTGACGGGACGGACTCCCTACGAGCAGTACTTC.

The CDR3 region has the DNA TGTGCCAGCAGTCGGGGATCTAACTATGGCTACACCTTC. Protein sequence: CASSRGSNYGYTF. V is TRBV12-3 or TRBV12-4 and J is TRBJ1-2; D gene ambiguous. Trimming cost V 5 bases and J 0 bases, with 7 bases left between them. The CDR3 is 13 amino acids.

This sequence joins TRBV30 and TRBJ1-2; D is unclear. Trimming took off 0 bases at V and 3 bases at J, with 14 bases between the two ends. CDR3 length: 15 residues. Per the germline V gene, CDR1 is GTSNPN and CDR2 is SVGIG (reference sequence). DNA of the CDR3: TGTGCCTGGAGTGTAAATGAACAACTGCACTATGGCTACACCTTC. This translates into CAWSVNEQLHYGYTF.

This clone was seen a few times. The rearrangement uses TRBV5-1 and TRBJ2-3; D perhaps matches TRBD1 (6 bases). The CDR3 covers 14 residues. V was pared by 6 bases and J by 4 bases, with 15 bases between. The germline gives CDR1 SGHRS, CDR2 YFSETQ. CDR3 sequence reads: CASNEQGGADTQYF. In nucleotides, the CDR3 is TGCGCCAGCAACGAACAGGGTGGGGCAGATACGCAGTATTTT.

The chain joins TRBV7-8 to TRBJ2-3, with TRBD2 as a possible D gene (5 bases). Germline CDR1 is SGHVS and CDR2 is FQNEAQ. With 8 bases removed from V and 0 bases from J, the gap between germline ends came to 15 bases. The CDR3 totals 15 residues. The CDR3 here is CASRKRAASTDTQYF. As DNA, the CDR3 is TGTGCCAGCCGCAAGAGGGCAGCTAGCACAGATACGCAGTATTTT.

The chain couples TRBV7-2 to TRBJ2-5; D gene ambiguous. Germline CDR1 and CDR2: SGHTA and FQGNSA. Trimming shortened V by 4 bases and J by 1 base, and 7 bases separated the two germline ends. The CDR3 sequence is 13 residues long. The CDR3 DNA reads TGTGCCAGCAGCTCGACTTTCCAAGAGACCCAGTACTTC. Its protein product is CASSSTFQETQYF.

This chain connects TRBV7-3 to TRBJ2-3; D is ambiguous. Trimming took 0 bases from V and 4 from J, leaving 11 bases between them. This CDR3 is 15 amino acids long. Per germline, CDR1 SGHTA and CDR2 FQGTGA. The CDR3 here is CASSLTLAVSDTQYF. CDR3 coding DNA: TGTGCCAGCAGCTTAACGTTGGCGGTCTCAGATACGCAGTATTTT.

Only a few counts were recorded for this clone. This sequence joins TRBV19 and TRBJ1-1; 8 nucleotides align to TRBD1. The CDR3 consists of 13 residues. The V gene end was trimmed by 5 bases and the J gene end by 5 bases; junction bases not matched to a gene: 4. Germline V gene lookup returns CDR1 LNHDA and CDR2 SQIVND (reference sequence). The CDR3 region has the DNA TGTGCCAGTAGTTCTAGGACAGGGACTGAAGCTTTCTTT. It codes for CASSSRTGTEAFF.

This chain links TRBV3-1 (or the pseudogene TRBV3-2) with TRBJ2-1, with D tentatively TRBD1 or TRBD2 (6 bases each). The CDR3 spans 16 residues. The V end lost 1 base, the J end lost 6 bases, and 16 bases lay between the germline ends. Germline values: CDR1 LGHDT, CDR2 YNNKEL (reference sequence). The CDR3 sequence is CASSQVPGALGNEQFF. The DNA of the CDR3 is TGTGCCAGCAGCCAAGTGCCGGGGGCTCTTGGCAATGAGCAGTTCTTC.

This clone was observed once. The chain has TRBV3-1 (or the pseudogene TRBV3-2) and TRBJ1-1; D is unclear. V was shortened by 4 bases and J by 1 base, with 13 bases between the two germline ends. Germline lookup yields CDR1 LGHDT and CDR2 YNNKEL (reference sequence). CDR3 length: 15 amino acids. CDR3 coding DNA: TGTGCCAGCAGCCCGTATAAGGTCTCGAACACTGAAGCTTTCTTT. This sequence encodes CASSPYKVSNTEAFF.

Here the CDR3 reads CASSLNRAYNEQFF. The CDR3 bases are TGTGCCAGCAGCTTAAACAGGGCTTACAATGAGCAGTTCTTC. V usage is TRBV11-2 and J usage is TRBJ2-1; D possibly corresponds to TRBD1 (6 bases). Germline values: CDR1 SGHAT, CDR2 FQNNGV. Trimming shortened V by 2 bases and J by 4 bases, and 9 bases separated the two germline ends. The CDR3 totals 14 residues.

This chain links TRBV28 with TRBJ2-7; 10 nucleotides align to TRBD2. CDR1 is MDHEN, CDR2 SYDVKM, per germline. CDR3 length: 16 amino acids. J was trimmed by 4 bases and V by 5 bases; bases with no gene match: 11. CDR3 loop: CASSNTRLAGRYEQYF. In DNA form, the CDR3 reads TGTGCCAGCAGTAATACCCGACTAGCGGGTCGATACGAGCAGTACTTC.

This clone was picked up a small number of times. The chain recombines TRBV19 with TRBJ2-7; D tentatively reads TRBD1 or TRBD2 (5 bases each). The CDR3 covers 15 residues. Trimming cost V 2 bases and J 5 bases, with 16 bases left between them. CDR1 and CDR2 from the germline V gene are LNHDA and SQIVND (reference sequence). The CDR3 DNA follows: TGTGCCAGTAGTATACGACGGGGCTCTCCAGACGAGCAGTACTTC. This codes for CASSIRRGSPDEQYF.

The chain employs TRBV28 and TRBJ1-5; D gene ambiguous. This CDR3 contains 13 residues. In germline, CDR1 is MDHEN, CDR2 SYDVKM. V was clipped by 7 bases and J by 2 bases, with 9 bases between them. The DNA of the CDR3 is TGTGCCAGCAAAGTCCTGGGCAATCAGCCCCAGCATTTT. Its translation is CASKVLGNQPQHF.

This clone occurred once. The chain links TRBV14 to TRBJ2-3; 7 nucleotides line up with TRBD1. Unmatched junction bases numbered 13, after V lost 5 bases and J lost 2 bases. Germline assignment: CDR1 SGHDN and CDR2 FVKESK. CDR3 size: 17 residues. The CDR3 here is CASSDSARDRVTDTQYF. The DNA for the CDR3 is TGTGCCAGCAGCGACAGTGCCCGGGACAGAGTCACAGATACGCAGTATTTT.

This chain connects TRBV14 to TRBJ1-5; no clear D gene. Trimming removed 5 bases from V and 9 bases from J, with 11 bases in between. There are 12 residues in the CDR3. CDR1 and CDR2 from the germline V gene are SGHDN and FVKESK. The CDR3 reads CASSYNNGPQHF. The CDR3 DNA follows: TGTGCCAGCAGCTACAATAATGGGCCCCAGCATTTT.

CDR3 loop: CASSQDGGMSSYNEQFF. CDR3 nucleotide sequence: TGTGCCAGCAGCCAAGATGGGGGTATGAGCTCCTACAATGAGCAGTTCTTC. The V call is TRBV3-1 (or the pseudogene TRBV3-2), the J call TRBJ2-1; D may match TRBD1 or TRBD2 (5 bases each). Germline lookup yields CDR1 LGHDT and CDR2 YNNKEL (reference sequence). Trimming took 0 bases from V and 0 from J, leaving 12 bases between them. This CDR3 has 17 residues.

The chain couples TRBV7-8 to TRBJ1-4, with 9 bases fitting TRBD1. V gave up 2 bases and J gave up 10 bases; unmatched junction bases: 5. The germline gives CDR1 SGHVS, CDR2 FQNEAQ. The CDR3 runs to 14 residues. In nucleotides, the CDR3 is TGTGCCAGCAGCTTATTGGACAGGGGCGGAAAACTGTTTTTT. Protein product: CASSLLDRGGKLFF.

The chain combines TRBV28 with TRBJ1-3, with D possibly being TRBD1 (6 bases). CDR1 and CDR2 (germline): MDHEN, SYDVKM. The CDR3 totals 18 residues. The V and J ends lost 3 bases and 2 bases respectively, with 20 bases between them. The CDR3 spells CASSFSDRQGIAGNTIYF. The DNA for the CDR3 is TGTGCCAGCAGTTTCTCTGACCGCCAGGGGATCGCTGGAAACACCATATATTTT.

The rearrangement links TRBV5-1 to TRBJ1-1; a possible D gene is TRBD1 (5 bases). Trimming took 0 bases from V and 5 from J, leaving 11 bases between them. Germline V gives CDR1 SGHRS, CDR2 YFSETQ. The length of the CDR3 is 14 residues. The CDR3 bases are TGCGCCAGCAGCTTGGATAGACAGAGGACTGAAGCTTTCTTT. Translating it yields CASSLDRQRTEAFF.

The rearrangement uses TRBV7-3 and TRBJ2-2; 12 bases align to TRBD2. This CDR3 is built from 18 residues. Looked up from germline, CDR1 is SGHTA and CDR2 is FQGTGA. With V trimmed by 5 bases and J by 4 bases, 11 bases remained unmatched. The CDR3 coding sequence is TGTGCCAGCAGCGAAAGACCCGGGACTAGCGGGTTCACCGGGGAGCTGTTTTTT. Its protein is CASSERPGTSGFTGELFF.

This clone was seen a handful of times. This chain connects TRBV5-1 to TRBJ2-7; D is uncertain. Trimming removed 2 bases from V and 6 bases from J, with 12 bases in between. This CDR3 comprises 13 residues. The V gene's germline CDR1 is SGHRS and CDR2 YFSETQ. Here the CDR3 DNA reads TGCGCCAGCAGCTTACGGAACAAGGGCGAGCAGTACTTC. It translates to CASSLRNKGEQYF.

This sequence joins TRBV9 and TRBJ1-2, with TRBD1 matching over 7 bases. Trimming took 4 bases from V and 7 from J; bases not matched to a gene: 16. The CDR3 runs to 16 residues. CDR1 and CDR2 (germline): SGDLS, YYNGEE. CDR3 sequence (DNA): TGTGCCAGCAGCTCCCACGGACCACAGGGGACGATTGGCTACACCTTC. The encoded protein is CASSSHGPQGTIGYTF.

The gene calls are TRBV9 and TRBJ1-1; D call uncertain. This CDR3 contains 13 residues. V gave up 0 bases and J gave up 4 bases, with 7 bases separating them. Germline lookup yields CDR1 SGDLS and CDR2 YYNGEE. DNA of the CDR3: TGTGCCAGCAGCGTAGTCCCGGGCACTGAAGCTTTCTTT. Residues: CASSVVPGTEAFF.